This T cell receptor beta chain came from a study of blood T cell repertoires in COVID-19. In the study overall: Acute and convalescent COVID-19 samples came from the United States, Italy and Spain.

As processed by the authors: Nucleated cell number was recorded as an estimate derived from reference gene primer amplification. Profiled with immunoSEQ multiplex PCR; TCRdb holds only in-frame clones, not every one. The DNA was the basis for D and trimming; V, J and clone size are from that table. The repertoire includes about 210,000 clones, around 83% of them detected once, and 2.5% to 3.5% sits in the top ten. The sequencing input was peripheral blood. The TCR sequence derives from a man aged 50-60 years with active or convalescent COVID-19.

The CDR3 DNA is TGTGCCAGTAGTGGGTCAACGCGGGACTGGAGCTCTGGGGCCAACGTCCTGACTTTC. This sequence encodes CASSGSTRDWSSGANVLTF. The chain links TRBV19 to TRBJ2-6, with D maybe TRBD2 (6 bases). Between the trimmed V and J ends, which lost 5 bases and 0 bases, there was a span of 20 bases. Germline CDR1 and CDR2: LNHDA and SQIVND (reference sequence). CDR3 length: 19 residues. The full variable domain, completed using reference TRBV19 and TRBJ2-6, is DGGITQSPKYLFRKEGQNVTLSCEQNLNHDAMYWYRQDPGQGLRLIYYSQIVNDFQKGDIAEGYSVSREKKESFPLTVTSAQKNPTAFYLCASSGSTRDWSSGANVLTFGAGSRLTVL.